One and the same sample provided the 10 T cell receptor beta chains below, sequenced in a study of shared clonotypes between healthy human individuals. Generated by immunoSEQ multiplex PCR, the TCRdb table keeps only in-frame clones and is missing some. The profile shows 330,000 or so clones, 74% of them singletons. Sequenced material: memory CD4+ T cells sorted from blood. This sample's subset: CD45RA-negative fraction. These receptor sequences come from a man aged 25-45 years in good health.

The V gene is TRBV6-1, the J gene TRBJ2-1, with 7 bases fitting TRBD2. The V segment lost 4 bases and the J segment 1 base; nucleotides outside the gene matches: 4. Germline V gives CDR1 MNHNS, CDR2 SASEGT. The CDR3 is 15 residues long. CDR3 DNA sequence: TGTGCCAGCAGTGGCCTAGCGGCTTCCTACAATGAGCAGTTCTTC. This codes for CASSGLAASYNEQFF.

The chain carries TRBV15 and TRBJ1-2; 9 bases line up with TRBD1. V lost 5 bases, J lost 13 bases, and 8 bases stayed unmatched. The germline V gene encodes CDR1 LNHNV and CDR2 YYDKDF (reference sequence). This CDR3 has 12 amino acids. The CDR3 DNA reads TGTGCCACCAGCGGGGGACAGGGATCGTGCACCTTC. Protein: CATSGGQGSCTF.

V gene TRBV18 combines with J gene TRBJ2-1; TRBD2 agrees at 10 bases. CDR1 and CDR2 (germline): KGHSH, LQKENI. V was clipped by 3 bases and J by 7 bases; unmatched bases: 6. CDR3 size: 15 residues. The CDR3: CASSPLAGVQNEQFF. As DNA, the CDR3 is TGTGCCAGCTCACCCCTAGCGGGAGTTCAGAATGAGCAGTTCTTC.

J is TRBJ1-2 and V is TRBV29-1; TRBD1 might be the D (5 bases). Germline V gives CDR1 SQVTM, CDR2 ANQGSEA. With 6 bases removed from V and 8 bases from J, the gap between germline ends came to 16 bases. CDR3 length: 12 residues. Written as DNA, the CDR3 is TGCAGCGTCCATCGGGGCAATGGGGGCTACACCTTC. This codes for CSVHRGNGGYTF.

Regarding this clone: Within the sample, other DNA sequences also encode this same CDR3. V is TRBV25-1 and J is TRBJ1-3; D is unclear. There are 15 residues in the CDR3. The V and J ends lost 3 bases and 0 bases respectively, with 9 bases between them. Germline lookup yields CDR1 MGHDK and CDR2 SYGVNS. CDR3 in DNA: TGTGCCAGCAGTGATCGGATGAGCTCTGGAAACACCATATATTTT. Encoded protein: CASSDRMSSGNTIYF.

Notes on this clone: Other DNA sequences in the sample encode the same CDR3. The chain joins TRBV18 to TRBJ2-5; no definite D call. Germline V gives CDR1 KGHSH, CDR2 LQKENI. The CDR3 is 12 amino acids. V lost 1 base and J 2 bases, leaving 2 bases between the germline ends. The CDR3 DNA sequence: TGTGCCAGCTCACCACGGCAAGAGACCCAGTACTTC. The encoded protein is CASSPRQETQYF.

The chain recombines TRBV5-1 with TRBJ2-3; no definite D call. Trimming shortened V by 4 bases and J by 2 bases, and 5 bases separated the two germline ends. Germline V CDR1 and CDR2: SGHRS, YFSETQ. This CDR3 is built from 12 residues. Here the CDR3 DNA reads TGCGCCAGCAGCCTGTCCACAGATACGCAGTATTTT. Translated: CASSLSTDTQYF.

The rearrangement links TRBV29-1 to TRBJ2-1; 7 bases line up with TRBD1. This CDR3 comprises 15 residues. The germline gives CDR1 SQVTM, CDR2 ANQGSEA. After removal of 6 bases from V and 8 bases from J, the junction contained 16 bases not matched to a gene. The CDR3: CSVENRGVTGHEQFF. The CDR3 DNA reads TGCAGCGTGGAAAACAGGGGAGTAACGGGGCATGAGCAGTTCTTC.

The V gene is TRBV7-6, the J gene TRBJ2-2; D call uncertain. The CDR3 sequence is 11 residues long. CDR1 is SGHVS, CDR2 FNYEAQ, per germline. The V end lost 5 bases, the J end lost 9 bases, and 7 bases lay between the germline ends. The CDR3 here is CASSLGWELFF. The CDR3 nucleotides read TGTGCCAGCAGCCTGGGCTGGGAGCTGTTTTTT.

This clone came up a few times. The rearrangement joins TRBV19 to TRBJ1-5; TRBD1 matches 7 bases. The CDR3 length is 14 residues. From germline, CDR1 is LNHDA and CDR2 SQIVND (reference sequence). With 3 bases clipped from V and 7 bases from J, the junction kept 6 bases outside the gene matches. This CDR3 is CASSIYRGEQPQHF. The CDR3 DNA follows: TGTGCCAGTAGTATTTACAGGGGAGAGCAGCCCCAGCATTTT.